One T cell receptor beta chain is described in this entry. The data derive from a study of cytomegalovirus exposure and HLA in healthy donors. For the study at large: A subsequent analysis stated that the roughly 130 validation repertoires were run on the same platform as the approximately 710 first-cohort repertoires.

The V gene's germline CDR1 is MRHNA and CDR2 SNTAGT. Trimming took 6 bases from V and 0 from J; bases not matched to a gene: 3. The CDR3 extends over 15 amino acids. Assay used: immunoSEQ multiplex PCR; TCRdb lists only in-frame clones, some missing. Of 200,000 to 250,000 clones in the sample, around four fifths were seen once. The rearrangement uses TRBV6-4 and TRBJ2-2; 8 bases are a match to TRBD2. The sequenced sample consisted of PBMCs. This receptor was obtained from a woman in her thirties in good health and CMV-seropositive. The CDR3 DNA reads TGTGCCAGCAGCCCTAGCGGGCCGAACACCGGGGAGCTGTTTTTT. Its translation: CASSPSGPNTGELFF.